Sequencing of this T cell receptor (beta chain) was carried out in a study of blood T cell repertoires in COVID-19. Only in-frame clones appear in the TCRdb table, and some are missing; sequencing was by immunoSEQ multiplex PCR. This sample has tens of thousands of clones, with approximately 87% found just once. The length of the CDR3 is 12 residues. V was clipped by 1 base and J by 6 bases, with 7 bases between them. Germline CDR1 and CDR2: SGHAT and FQNNGV. The sequence came from a human donor in a cohort sampled during active COVID-19. The chain couples TRBV11-2 to TRBJ2-7; unclear D gene. Material for sequencing was peripheral blood. The CDR3 spells CASSLVGSEQYF. CDR3 sequence (DNA): TGTGCCAGCAGCTTAGTGGGCTCCGAGCAGTACTTC.